Below, 6 T cell receptor beta chains from the same sample are listed, as sequenced in a study of control samples from healthy donors and cancer patients. Profiling relied on immunoSEQ multiplex PCR, and the TCRdb table lists in-frame clones only, not all of them. This table has about 130,000 clones, around 90% appearing once. Material: blood. The receptors were gathered from a man in his late teens or twenties in good health.

The J gene is TRBJ1-6, the V gene TRBV4-1, with D possibly being TRBD1 (5 bases). V was shortened by 3 bases and J by 8 bases, with 11 bases between the two germline ends. CDR3 length: 14 residues. Germline V gives CDR1 MGHRA, CDR2 YSYEKL. The CDR3, as DNA: TGCGCCAGCAGCCATGCCGACAGTTATTCACCCCTCCACTTT. Protein sequence: CASSHADSYSPLHF.

In nucleotides, the CDR3 is TGTGCCAGCACCTCGACAGGGACCCAGAACACTGAAGCTTTCTTT. This codes for CASTSTGTQNTEAFF. This chain connects TRBV28 to TRBJ1-1; 7 nucleotides line up with TRBD1. Germline trimming cut 7 bases from V and 1 base from J; bases unmatched to any gene: 9. This CDR3 comprises 15 residues. The germline CDR1 and CDR2 sequences are MDHEN and SYDVKM.

This clone has just a few counts. The CDR3 protein is CASSEGADGPGELFF. CDR3 nucleotides: TGTGCCAGCAGTGAAGGGGCAGACGGGCCGGGGGAGCTGTTTTTT. The J gene is TRBJ2-2, the V gene TRBV6-1; D not certain. The CDR3 has 15 amino acids. The germline CDR1 and CDR2 sequences are MNHNS and SASEGT. The germline V and J ends were trimmed by 1 base and 8 bases, with 14 bases remaining between them.

The chain has TRBV4-3 and TRBJ1-5; unclear D gene. Germline V gene data show CDR1 as LGHNA and CDR2 as YSLEER. The V and J ends lost 0 bases and 11 bases respectively, with 14 bases between them. The CDR3 sequence is 14 residues long. The CDR3 loop reads CASSQDLFEGAQHF. CDR3 sequence (DNA): TGCGCCAGCAGCCAAGATCTCTTCGAGGGAGCCCAGCATTTT.

The V gene is TRBV5-8, the J gene TRBJ2-1, with a weak D call TRBD1 (6 bases). Per the germline V gene, CDR1 is SGHTS and CDR2 is YDEGEE. The CDR3 totals 15 residues. V was pared by 5 bases and J by 8 bases, with 20 bases between. DNA for the CDR3: TGTGCCAGCAGACTGGACAGTACCCCTTTCGATGAGCAGTTCTTC. Its protein product is CASRLDSTPFDEQFF.

The chain uses TRBV28 and TRBJ2-1, with 7 bases matching TRBD2. The CDR3 spans 15 residues. V dropped 4 bases and J dropped 5; count of bases not matched to a gene: 8. CDR1 and CDR2 (germline): MDHEN, SYDVKM. The CDR3 here is CASSSFAGRDNEQFF. The DNA for the CDR3 is TGTGCCAGCAGTTCCTTTGCAGGGAGGGACAATGAGCAGTTCTTC.